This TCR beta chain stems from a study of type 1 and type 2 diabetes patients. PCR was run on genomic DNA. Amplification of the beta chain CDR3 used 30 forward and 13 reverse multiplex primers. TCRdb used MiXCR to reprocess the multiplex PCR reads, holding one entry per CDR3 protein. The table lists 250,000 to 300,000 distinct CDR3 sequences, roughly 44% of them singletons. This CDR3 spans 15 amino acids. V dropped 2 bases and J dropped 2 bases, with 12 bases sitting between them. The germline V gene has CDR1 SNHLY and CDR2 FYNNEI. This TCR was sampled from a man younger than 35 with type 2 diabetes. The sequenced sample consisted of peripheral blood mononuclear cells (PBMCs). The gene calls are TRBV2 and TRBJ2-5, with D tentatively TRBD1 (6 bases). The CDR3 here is CASSELRRGQETQYF. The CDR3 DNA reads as TGTGCCAGCAGTGAATTACGCAGGGGACAAGAGACCCAGTACTTC.